This passage covers 16 T cell receptor beta chains from one sample sequenced in a study of blood T cell repertoires in COVID-19. The assay was immunoSEQ multiplex PCR, and TCRdb's table has in-frame clones only and misses some. Of roughly 200,000 clones detected, about 87% appear once; the ten largest clones hold about 6%. Specimen: peripheral blood. The receptors were gathered from a man between 60 and 70 years old who had recovered from COVID-19.

This sequence joins TRBV9 and TRBJ2-1; 7 nucleotides agree with TRBD2. Per germline, CDR1 SGDLS and CDR2 YYNGEE. This CDR3 region has 15 residues. The J segment lost 7 bases and the V segment lost 2 bases, leaving 9 bases of the junction unmatched. The CDR3 DNA sequence: TGTGCCAGCAGCGTGGAACTAGCGCGAGGGAATGAGCAGTTCTTC. It yields the protein CASSVELARGNEQFF.

The gene calls are TRBV12-3 or TRBV12-4 and TRBJ1-2; D gene ambiguous. The CDR3 is 11 residues long. V was trimmed by 4 bases and J by 5 bases, leaving 5 bases between them. CDR3 region: CASSYSYGYTF. CDR3 sequence (DNA): TGTGCCAGCAGTTACTCGTATGGCTACACCTTC.

The chain joins TRBV24-1 to TRBJ2-3, with 12 bases aligning to TRBD1. The junction had 8 bases not matched to a gene; V was cut back by 2 bases and J by 3 bases. The CDR3 has 18 amino acids. Germline V lookup: CDR1 KGHDR, CDR2 SFDVKD. For the CDR3, the DNA is TGTGCCACCAGTGATTCGGGGGGACAGGGGGCGAGGACAGATACGCAGTATTTT. Encoded protein: CATSDSGGQGARTDTQYF.

The chain couples TRBV3-1 (or the pseudogene TRBV3-2) to TRBJ2-7; possibly TRBD2 for D (6 bases). Trimming pared 6 bases from V and 7 bases from J, leaving 19 bases between. The CDR3 runs 14 residues. Germline loops: CDR1 LGHDT, CDR2 YNNKEL (reference sequence). CDR3 amino acids: CASRPTNFAGEQYF. CDR3 nucleotide sequence: TGTGCCAGCAGACCGACGAACTTTGCGGGGGAGCAGTACTTC.

V is TRBV5-1 and J is TRBJ1-4; perhaps TRBD1 as D (5 bases). The germline CDR1 and CDR2 sequences are SGHRS and YFSETQ. V lost 3 bases, J lost 6 bases, and 12 bases lay in between. The CDR3 totals 14 residues. CDR3 region: CASSSDRAHEKLFF. The DNA of the CDR3 is TGCGCCAGCAGCTCCGACAGAGCCCATGAAAAACTGTTTTTT.

Only a few counts were recorded for this clone. The rearrangement joins TRBV7-6 to TRBJ2-3, with TRBD2 identical over 7 bases. Trimming removed 5 bases from V and 4 bases from J; junction bases left unmatched: 3. CDR1 and CDR2 (germline): SGHVS, FNYEAQ. The CDR3 contains 13 residues. CDR3 DNA: TGTGCCAGCAGCCGGGGGGACGCAGATACGCAGTATTTT. Translation: CASSRGDADTQYF. Full variable domain (rest looked up from reference TRBV7-6 and TRBJ2-3): GAGVSQSPRYKVTKRGQDVALRCDPISGHVSLYWYRQALGQGPEFLTYFNYEAQQDKSGLPNDRFSAERPEGSISTLTIQRTEQRDSAMYRCASSRGDADTQYFGPGTRLTVL.

The chain joins TRBV6-2 or TRBV6-3 to TRBJ2-7; TRBD1 might be the D (5 bases). There are 15 residues in the CDR3. CDR1 is MNHEY, CDR2 SVGEGT, per germline. V dropped 2 bases and J dropped 3 bases, with 14 bases sitting between them. CDR3 sequence: CASSYAQGWVYEQYF. The CDR3 DNA follows: TGTGCCAGCAGTTACGCGCAGGGATGGGTCTACGAGCAGTACTTC.

This clone appeared a single time. This sequence joins TRBV11-3 and TRBJ2-1; tentative D call: TRBD2 (7 bases). The CDR3 extends over 15 amino acids. Germline values: CDR1 SGHNT, CDR2 YENEEA. V lost 1 base to trimming and J lost 2 bases, with 9 bases between them. CDR3 sequence (DNA): TGTGCCAGCAGCTTAGGAGGGGGGGCCTACAATGAGCAGTTCTTC. Translation: CASSLGGGAYNEQFF. Supplemented by reference TRBV11-3 and TRBJ2-1, the full variable domain reads EAGVVQSPRYKIIEKKQPVAFWCNPISGHNTLYWYLQNLGQGPELLIRYENEEAVDDSQLPKDRFSAERLKGVDSTLKIQPAELGDSAVYLCASSLGGGAYNEQFFGPGTRLTVL.

The count of this clone is one. The rearrangement links TRBV6-1 to TRBJ1-3; 7 positions agree with TRBD1. The CDR3 is made up of 18 amino acids. The V gene's germline CDR1 is MNHNS and CDR2 SASEGT. V lost 3 bases to trimming and J lost 4 bases; unmatched junction nucleotides: 15. CDR3 loop: CASSEFSTGSAEGNTIYF. The CDR3 DNA follows: TGTGCCAGCAGTGAGTTTTCGACAGGGAGCGCAGAAGGAAACACCATATATTTT.

The chain uses TRBV6-2 or TRBV6-3 and TRBJ1-1, with 7 bases identical to TRBD1. Germline V gene data show CDR1 as MNHEY and CDR2 as SVGEGT. There are 17 residues in the CDR3. Germline trimming cut 0 bases from V and 5 bases from J; bases unmatched to any gene: 12. CDR3 nucleotides: TGTGCCAGCAGTTACTCTAAGGGGGCCGTCGGTAGGACTGAAGCTTTCTTT. Translated, it gives CASSYSKGAVGRTEAFF.

This clone was seen just once. The chain joins TRBV5-1 to TRBJ2-7; the D gene is possibly TRBD1 (6 bases). CDR1 SGHRS and CDR2 YFSETQ come from the germline V gene. The CDR3 covers 15 residues. V lost 4 bases to trimming and J lost 3 bases, with 17 bases between them. The CDR3 reads CASSRNRAAYYEQYF. The CDR3 bases are TGCGCCAGCAGCAGAAACAGGGCCGCTTACTACGAGCAGTACTTC.

The J gene is TRBJ1-3, the V gene TRBV30, with D maybe TRBD1 (6 bases). The germline V gene has CDR1 GTSNPN and CDR2 SVGIG (reference sequence). The CDR3 is made up of 13 amino acids. V lost 7 bases to trimming and J lost 8 bases, with 18 bases between them. CDR3 residues: CAFSQGFMDTIYF. The CDR3 DNA is TGTGCCTTCTCACAGGGTTTTATGGACACCATATATTTT.

This chain links TRBV18 with TRBJ2-7; no definite D call. Germline-derived CDR1 and CDR2 are KGHSH and LQKENI. V shed 3 bases and J shed 3 bases, with 12 bases lying between them. This CDR3 has 14 residues. The DNA of the CDR3 is TGTGCCAGCTCACCCCGGAGCGAGATCTACGAGCAGTACTTC. This translates into CASSPRSEIYEQYF.

The rearrangement joins TRBV5-1 to TRBJ2-3, with D maybe TRBD2 (6 bases). V gave up 7 bases and J gave up 2 bases, with 17 bases separating them. The CDR3 has 15 residues. CDR1 and CDR2 from the germline V gene are SGHRS and YFSETQ. CDR3 loop: CASVPSGVPTDTQYF. The CDR3 DNA follows: TGCGCCAGCGTACCTTCGGGGGTTCCCACAGATACGCAGTATTTT.

CDR3 DNA: TGTGCCAGCAGTGAATCCCTGGAGGGGGCGAGGGAAAAAGCTTTCTTT. Protein product: CASSESLEGAREKAFF. The chain joins TRBV6-1 to TRBJ1-1; 7 bases match TRBD1. CDR1 is MNHNS, CDR2 SASEGT, per germline. There are 16 residues in the CDR3. V gave up 2 bases and J gave up 9 bases; unmatched junction bases: 15.

This clone was observed a single time. The gene calls are TRBV5-4 and TRBJ2-3, with 8 bases fitting TRBD2. The ends lost 10 bases at V and 1 base at J; junction bases unmatched: 11. CDR1 and CDR2 (germline): SGHNT, YYREEE (reference sequence). The CDR3 consists of 15 residues. The CDR3 loop reads CALAGGGRGTDTQYF. Here the CDR3 DNA reads TGTGCCCTAGCCGGGGGGGGGCGAGGCACAGATACGCAGTATTTT.